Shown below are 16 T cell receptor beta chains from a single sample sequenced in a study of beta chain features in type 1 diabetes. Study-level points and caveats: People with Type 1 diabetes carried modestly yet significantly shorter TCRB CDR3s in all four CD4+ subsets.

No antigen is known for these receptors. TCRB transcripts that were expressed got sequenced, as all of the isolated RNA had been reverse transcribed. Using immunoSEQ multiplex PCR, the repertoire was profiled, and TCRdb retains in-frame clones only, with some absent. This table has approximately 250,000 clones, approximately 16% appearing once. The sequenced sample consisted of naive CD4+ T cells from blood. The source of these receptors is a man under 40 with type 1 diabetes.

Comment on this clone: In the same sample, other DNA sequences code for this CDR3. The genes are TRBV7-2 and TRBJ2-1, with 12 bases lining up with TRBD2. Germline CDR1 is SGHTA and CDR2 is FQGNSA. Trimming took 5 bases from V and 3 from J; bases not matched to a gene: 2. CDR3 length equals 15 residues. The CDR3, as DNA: TGTGCCAGCAGCCCACTAGCGGGAGGCTACAATGAGCAGTTCTTC. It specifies CASSPLAGGYNEQFF.

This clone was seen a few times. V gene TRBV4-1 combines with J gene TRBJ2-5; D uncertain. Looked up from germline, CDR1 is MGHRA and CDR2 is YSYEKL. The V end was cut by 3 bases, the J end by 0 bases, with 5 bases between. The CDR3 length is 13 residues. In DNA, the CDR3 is TGCGCCAGCAGCCACGGGTACCAAGAGACCCAGTACTTC. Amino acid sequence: CASSHGYQETQYF.

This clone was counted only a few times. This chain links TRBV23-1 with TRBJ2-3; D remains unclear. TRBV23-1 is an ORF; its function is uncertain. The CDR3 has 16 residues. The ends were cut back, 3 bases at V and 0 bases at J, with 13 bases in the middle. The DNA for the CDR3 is TGCGCCAGCAGTCAGGAGAAGAAGGCTAGCACAGATACGCAGTATTTT. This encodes CASSQEKKASTDTQYF.

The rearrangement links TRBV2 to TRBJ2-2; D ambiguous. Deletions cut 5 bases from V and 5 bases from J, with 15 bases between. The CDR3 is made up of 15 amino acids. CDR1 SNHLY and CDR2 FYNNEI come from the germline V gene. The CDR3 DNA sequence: TGTGCCAGCAGTTTCCAAGGCGTGGGAACCGGGGAGCTGTTTTTT. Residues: CASSFQGVGTGELFF. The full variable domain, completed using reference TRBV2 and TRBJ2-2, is EPEVTQTPSHQVTQMGQEVILRCVPISNHLYFYWYRQILGQKVEFLVSFYNNEISEKSEIFDDQFSVERPDGSNFTLKIRSTKLEDSAMYFCASSFQGVGTGELFFGEGSRLTVL.

CDR3 nucleotides: TGCGCCAGCAGCCAAGGGCTGGGATCCAATGAGCAGTTCTTC. Translation gives CASSQGLGSNEQFF. This chain links TRBV4-3 with TRBJ2-1; D is unresolved. V shed 1 base and J shed 6 bases, with 10 bases lying between them. Looked up from germline, CDR1 is LGHNA and CDR2 is YSLEER. This CDR3 has 14 residues.

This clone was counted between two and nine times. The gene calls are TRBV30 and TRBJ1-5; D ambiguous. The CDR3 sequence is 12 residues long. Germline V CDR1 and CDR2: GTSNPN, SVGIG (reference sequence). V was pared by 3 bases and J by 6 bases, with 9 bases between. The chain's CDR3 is CAWRSGIQPQHF. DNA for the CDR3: TGTGCCTGGAGGTCCGGAATTCAGCCCCAGCATTTT. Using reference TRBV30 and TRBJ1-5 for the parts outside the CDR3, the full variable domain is SQTIHQWPATLVQPVGSPLSLECTVEGTSNPNLYWYRQAAGRGLQLLFYSVGIGQISSEVPQNLSASRPQDRQFILSSKKLLLSDSGFYLCAWRSGIQPQHFGDGTRLSIL.

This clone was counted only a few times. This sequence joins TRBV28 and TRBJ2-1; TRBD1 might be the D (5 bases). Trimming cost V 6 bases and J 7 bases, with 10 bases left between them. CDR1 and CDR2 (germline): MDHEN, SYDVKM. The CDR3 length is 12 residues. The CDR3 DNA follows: TGTGCCAGCAGCCCAGGGTGGAATGAGCAGTTCTTC. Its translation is CASSPGWNEQFF.

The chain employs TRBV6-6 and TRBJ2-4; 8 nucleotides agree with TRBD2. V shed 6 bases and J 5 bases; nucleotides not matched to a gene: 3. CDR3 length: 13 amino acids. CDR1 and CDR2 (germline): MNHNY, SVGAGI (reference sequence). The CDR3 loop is CASSGRAENIQYF. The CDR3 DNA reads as TGTGCCAGCAGCGGGAGGGCCGAAAACATTCAGTACTTC.

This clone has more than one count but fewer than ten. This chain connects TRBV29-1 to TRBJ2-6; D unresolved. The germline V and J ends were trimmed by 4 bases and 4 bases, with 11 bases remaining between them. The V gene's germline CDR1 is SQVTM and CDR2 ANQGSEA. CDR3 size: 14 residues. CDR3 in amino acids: CSVVMGSGANVLTF. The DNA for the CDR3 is TGCAGCGTTGTAATGGGGTCCGGGGCCAACGTCCTGACTTTC.

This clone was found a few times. This chain's CDR3 is CASSSRQGPYGYTF. The CDR3 coding sequence is TGTGCCAGCAGCTCCCGGCAGGGACCTTATGGCTACACCTTC. The chain is built from TRBV7-2 and TRBJ1-2, with D possibly TRBD1 on 5 matching bases. The CDR3 spans 14 residues. Germline V gene lookup returns CDR1 SGHTA and CDR2 FQGNSA. Between the trimmed V and J ends, which lost 4 bases and 5 bases, there was a span of 14 bases.

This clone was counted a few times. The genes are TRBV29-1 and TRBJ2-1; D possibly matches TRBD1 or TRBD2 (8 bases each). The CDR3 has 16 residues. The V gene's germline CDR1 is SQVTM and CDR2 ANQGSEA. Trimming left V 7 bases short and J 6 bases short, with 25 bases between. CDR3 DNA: TGCAGCGGTTTGGACAGGGTAACTAGCGGTGCCAATGAGCAGTTCTTC. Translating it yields CSGLDRVTSGANEQFF.

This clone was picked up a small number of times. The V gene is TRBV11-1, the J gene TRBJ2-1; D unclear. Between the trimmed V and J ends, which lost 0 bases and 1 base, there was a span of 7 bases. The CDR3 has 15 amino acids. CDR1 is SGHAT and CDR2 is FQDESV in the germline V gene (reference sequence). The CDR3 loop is CASSLALASYNEQFF. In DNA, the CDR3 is TGTGCCAGCAGCTTAGCGCTTGCGTCCTACAATGAGCAGTTCTTC.

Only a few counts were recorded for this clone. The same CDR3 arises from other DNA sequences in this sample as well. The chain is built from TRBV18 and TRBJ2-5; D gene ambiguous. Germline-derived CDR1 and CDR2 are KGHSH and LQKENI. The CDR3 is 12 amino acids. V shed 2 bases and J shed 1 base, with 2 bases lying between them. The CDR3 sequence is CASSPSQETQYF. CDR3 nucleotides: TGTGCCAGCTCACCAAGCCAAGAGACCCAGTACTTC. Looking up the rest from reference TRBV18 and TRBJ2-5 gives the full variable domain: NAGVMQNPRHLVRRRGQEARLRCSPMKGHSHVYWYRQLPEEGLKFMVYLQKENIIDESGMPKERFSAEFPKEGPSILRIQQVVRGDSAAYFCASSPSQETQYFGPGTRLLVL.

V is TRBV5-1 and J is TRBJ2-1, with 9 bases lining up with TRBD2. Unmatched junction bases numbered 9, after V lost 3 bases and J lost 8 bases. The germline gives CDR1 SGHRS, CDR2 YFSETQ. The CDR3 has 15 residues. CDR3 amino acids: CASSYLAGPGDEQFF. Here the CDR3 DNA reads TGCGCCAGCAGCTATCTAGCGGGGCCTGGGGATGAGCAGTTCTTC. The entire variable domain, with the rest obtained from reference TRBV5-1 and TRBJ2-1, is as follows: KAGVTQTPRYLIKTRGQQVTLSCSPISGHRSVSWYQQTPGQGLQFLFEYFSETQRNKGNFPGRFSGRQFSNSRSEMNVSTLELGDSALYLCASSYLAGPGDEQFFGPGTRLTVL.

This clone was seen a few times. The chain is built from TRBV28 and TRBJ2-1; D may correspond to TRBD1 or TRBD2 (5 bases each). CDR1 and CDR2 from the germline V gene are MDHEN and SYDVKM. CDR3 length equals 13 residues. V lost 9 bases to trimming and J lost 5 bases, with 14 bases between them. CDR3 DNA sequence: TGTGCCAGACCCCGGATGGGACACAATGAGCAGTTCTTC. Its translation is CARPRMGHNEQFF.

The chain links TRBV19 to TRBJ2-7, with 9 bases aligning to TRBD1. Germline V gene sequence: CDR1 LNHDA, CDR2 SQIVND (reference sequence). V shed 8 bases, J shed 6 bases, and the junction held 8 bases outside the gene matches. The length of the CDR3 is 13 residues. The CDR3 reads CASARTGASEQYF. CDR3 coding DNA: TGTGCCAGTGCCAGGACAGGGGCTAGCGAGCAGTACTTC.